These 10 T cell receptor beta chains came from one sample sequenced in a study of graft-versus-host responses after intestinal transplantation. Intraepithelial and lamina propria lymphocytes were freed from processed graft tissue. Sequenced by immunoSEQ multiplex PCR; TCRdb stores in-frame clones only, minus some. The sample lists 9,900 or so clones; around nine tenths were seen once. The sample in question was ileum tissue, obtained roughly 730 days after intestinal transplantation. These TCRs come from a human patient who received an intestinal transplant, so some T cells may come from the graft donor.

J is TRBJ2-3 and V is TRBV7-2; D is uncertain. Germline V gene data show CDR1 as SGHTA and CDR2 as FQGNSA. Trimming removed 2 bases from V and 0 bases from J, with 6 bases in between. The CDR3 is made up of 14 amino acids. The CDR3: CASSLRTSTDTQYF. Written as DNA, the CDR3 is TGTGCCAGCAGCTTAAGGACCAGCACAGATACGCAGTATTTT.

This chain links TRBV18 with TRBJ2-5; a possible D gene is TRBD1 (6 bases). Trimming cost V 3 bases and J 4 bases, with 12 bases left between them. The germline V gene has CDR1 KGHSH and CDR2 LQKENI. The CDR3 contains 14 residues. The CDR3 DNA reads as TGTGCCAGCTCACCCACGACAGGTCCAGAGACCCAGTACTTC. Amino acids: CASSPTTGPETQYF.

The chain is built from TRBV7-9 and TRBJ2-2, with D possibly called TRBD1 or TRBD2 (5 bases each). Between the trimmed V and J ends, which lost 2 bases and 5 bases, there was a span of 6 bases. The CDR3 totals 13 residues. CDR1 is SEHNR and CDR2 is FQNEAQ in the germline V gene (reference sequence). The CDR3 sequence: CASSLWGTGELFF. The CDR3 DNA follows: TGTGCCAGCAGCTTATGGGGGACCGGGGAGCTGTTTTTT.

The table lists this clone with a count of one. The rearrangement joins TRBV18 to TRBJ1-1; the D is unclear. Germline assignment: CDR1 KGHSH and CDR2 LQKENI. The CDR3 loop spans 15 amino acids. With 4 bases removed from V and 3 bases from J, the gap between germline ends came to 15 bases. The CDR3, as DNA: TGTGCCAGCTCACGGCTCCGGGGTACGGACACTGAAGCTTTCTTT. It is translated as CASSRLRGTDTEAFF.

The chain has TRBV5-1 and TRBJ1-3, with TRBD1 identical over 7 bases. The germline gives CDR1 SGHRS, CDR2 YFSETQ. The ends lost 3 bases at V and 8 bases at J; junction bases unmatched: 8. CDR3 length equals 14 residues. The CDR3 DNA follows: TGCGCCAGCAGCTCAGGGACAGAAGGTGACACCATATATTTT. It encodes CASSSGTEGDTIYF.

The CDR3: CASSILAGDEQFF. In DNA form, the CDR3 reads TGTGCCAGCAGCATACTAGCGGGAGATGAGCAGTTCTTC. The chain is built from TRBV13 and TRBJ2-1; 11 bases align to TRBD2. This CDR3 is 13 amino acids long. V trimming: 5 bases; J trimming: 8 bases; junction bases outside the gene matches: 2. Looked up from germline, CDR1 is PRHDT and CDR2 is FYEKMQ (reference sequence).

The chain carries TRBV5-1 and TRBJ1-2; 7 nucleotides match TRBD1. V lost 3 bases, J lost 4 bases, and 6 bases stayed unmatched. Germline V gives CDR1 SGHRS, CDR2 YFSETQ. CDR3 length: 14 residues. CDR3 nucleotide sequence: TGCGCCAGCAGCTCAGACAGGGCGATCTATGGCTACACCTTC. Protein sequence: CASSSDRAIYGYTF.

The chain has TRBV5-4 and TRBJ2-2; either TRBD1 or TRBD2 may supply D (5 bases each). The CDR3 runs to 14 residues. CDR1 SGHNT and CDR2 YYREEE come from the germline V gene (reference sequence). V lost 3 bases to trimming and J lost 6 bases, with 12 bases between them. The CDR3 nucleotides read TGTGCCAGCAGCTCGGTTCAGGGAGCCGGGGAGCTGTTTTTT. It is translated as CASSSVQGAGELFF.

V gene TRBV6-5 combines with J gene TRBJ1-2; no clear D gene. Trimming left V 9 bases short and J 4 bases short, with 15 bases between. This CDR3 contains 13 residues. In germline, CDR1 is MNHEY, CDR2 SVGAGI. The CDR3 here is CASYVRGTYGYTF. The CDR3 DNA reads TGTGCCAGTTACGTCCGGGGAACCTATGGCTACACCTTC.

The genes are TRBV4-2 and TRBJ2-2; no clear D gene. The CDR3 is 16 residues long. Germline CDR1 and CDR2: LGHNA and YNFKEQ. V gave up 2 bases and J gave up 6 bases, with 16 bases separating them. The CDR3 region is CASSQRLGFGAGELFF. CDR3 DNA: TGTGCCAGCAGCCAACGACTGGGGTTCGGTGCCGGGGAGCTGTTTTTT.